This is a list of T cell receptor beta chains from one sample in a study of T-cell memory formation after mild COVID-19. TCRdb reanalysed the 5' RACE reads using MiXCR and keeps one entry per CDR3 protein. In the table there are 190,000 or so distinct CDR3 sequences, roughly 30% of which are singletons. Sequencing input: PBMCs or a T cell subset sorted from them (not recorded which). The receptor set was obtained from an adult woman who had mild COVID-19 (a few samples of this study predate the infection). Cell type and time point are not known. Each CDR3 is given with its conserved first and last residue. The D gene is left open where the match is weak. Where a row states a size, it is once, few, many or the class of an expanded clone; other rows omit it.

cdr3_nt: TGCGCCAGCAGTGAGCGCGGGGGCCCACTCCAGCATTTT
cdr3_aa: CASSERGGPLQHF
d_call: -
clone_size: -
j_call: TRBJ1-5
v_call: TRBV10-2

cdr3_nt: TGTGCCTGGAGTCGGACGCCCGATCGGGCCGGGGAGCTGTTTTTT
cdr3_aa: CAWSRTPDRAGELFF
d_call: -
clone_size: few
j_call: TRBJ2-2
v_call: TRBV30

cdr3_nt: TGCAGTGCTAGAGTTTGGGACACCTCCAATGAGCAGTTCTTC
cdr3_aa: CSARVWDTSNEQFF
d_call: -
clone_size: -
j_call: TRBJ2-1
v_call: TRBV20-1

cdr3_nt: TGTGCCAGCAGTTACTTGGGGGAGTACGAGCAGTACTTC
cdr3_aa: CASSYLGEYEQYF
d_call: -
clone_size: few
j_call: TRBJ2-7
v_call: TRBV6-2/TRBV6-3

cdr3_nt: TGCGCCAGCAGCCAAGGAGCCTACAATGAGCAGTTCTTC
cdr3_aa: CASSQGAYNEQFF
d_call: -
clone_size: -
j_call: TRBJ2-1
v_call: TRBV4-1

cdr3_nt: TGTGCCTGGAGCGGACAGGGGGATTCCGAAGCTTTCTTT
cdr3_aa: CAWSGQGDSEAFF
d_call: TRBD1
clone_size: few
j_call: TRBJ1-1
v_call: TRBV30

cdr3_nt: TGTGCCAGCAGTGAACCTAGGTCCTACGAGCAGTACTTC
cdr3_aa: CASSEPRSYEQYF
d_call: -
clone_size: -
j_call: TRBJ2-7
v_call: TRBV2

cdr3_nt: TGTGCTAGCAGCTCTGGGGGGTACAATGAGCAGTTCTTC
cdr3_aa: CASSSGGYNEQFF
d_call: -
clone_size: -
j_call: TRBJ2-1
v_call: TRBV7-7

cdr3_nt: TGTGCCAGCAGTGTCCTAGCGGGAGCTGGCACAGATACGCAGTATTTT
cdr3_aa: CASSVLAGAGTDTQYF
d_call: TRBD2
clone_size: few
j_call: TRBJ2-3
v_call: TRBV6-4

cdr3_nt: TGTGCCAGCAGCCCGGGGAGCGGGAGTGTCGACGAGCAGTACTTC
cdr3_aa: CASSPGSGSVDEQYF
d_call: TRBD2
clone_size: -
j_call: TRBJ2-7
v_call: TRBV12-3/TRBV12-4

cdr3_nt: TGCGCCAGCAGCCAGACTAGCGGGGGAGAGGGGGAGACCCAGTACTTC
cdr3_aa: CASSQTSGGEGETQYF
d_call: TRBD2
clone_size: -
j_call: TRBJ2-5
v_call: TRBV5-1

cdr3_nt: TGCGCCAGCAGCTTGGCCGTTCTAGCAAGCAATGAGCAGTTCTTC
cdr3_aa: CASSLAVLASNEQFF
d_call: -
clone_size: -
j_call: TRBJ2-1
v_call: TRBV5-1

cdr3_nt: TGCGCCAGCAGCCAAGCAGCAGTCAATCAGCCCCAGCATTTT
cdr3_aa: CASSQAAVNQPQHF
d_call: -
clone_size: few
j_call: TRBJ1-5
v_call: TRBV4-3

cdr3_nt: TGTGCCAGCAGTCCGCAGACAGGCGTACTGAACACTGAAGCTTTCTTT
cdr3_aa: CASSPQTGVLNTEAFF
d_call: -
clone_size: -
j_call: TRBJ1-1
v_call: TRBV27

cdr3_nt: TGCAGTGCCTTGGGGGGGATCCACAATGAGCAGTTCTTC
cdr3_aa: CSALGGIHNEQFF
d_call: TRBD2
clone_size: -
j_call: TRBJ2-1
v_call: TRBV20-1

cdr3_nt: TGTGCCAGCAGTTTTGGGCCCGAGGATTCCTATCCCGCCTACGAGCAGTACTTC
cdr3_aa: CASSFGPEDSYPAYEQYF
d_call: -
clone_size: -
j_call: TRBJ2-7
v_call: TRBV12-3/TRBV12-4

cdr3_nt: TGTGCCAGCAGCTCCAAACAGGGTTACAAAGACAATGAGCAGTTCTTC
cdr3_aa: CASSSKQGYKDNEQFF
d_call: -
clone_size: few
j_call: TRBJ2-1
v_call: TRBV7-6

cdr3_nt: TGTGCCAGCTCACCGGACAGCCCCAATCAGCCCCAGCATTTT
cdr3_aa: CASSPDSPNQPQHF
d_call: -
clone_size: -
j_call: TRBJ1-5
v_call: TRBV18

cdr3_nt: TGCAGCGTTTCACGACAGGGAAGAACTGAAGCTTTCTTT
cdr3_aa: CSVSRQGRTEAFF
d_call: TRBD1
clone_size: -
j_call: TRBJ1-1
v_call: TRBV29-1

cdr3_nt: TGCGCCAGCAGCTTGGCAGGGTCTTATTCCTACAATGAGCAGTTCTTC
cdr3_aa: CASSLAGSYSYNEQFF
d_call: -
clone_size: -
j_call: TRBJ2-1
v_call: TRBV5-1

cdr3_nt: TGCGCCAGCAGCCTACGGGTCGCAGCGGGACAGACTAGCACAGATACGCAGTATTTT
cdr3_aa: CASSLRVAAGQTSTDTQYF
d_call: -
clone_size: -
j_call: TRBJ2-3
v_call: TRBV4-1

cdr3_nt: TGCGCCAGCAGCTTGAGAACCGGGGGCTCCTATAATTCACCCCTCCACTTT
cdr3_aa: CASSLRTGGSYNSPLHF
d_call: -
clone_size: -
j_call: TRBJ1-6
v_call: TRBV5-1

cdr3_nt: TGTGCCAGCAGTTTATCGGGGGGCAGGGCGCTGACTTTCTTT
cdr3_aa: CASSLSGGRALTFF
d_call: -
clone_size: -
j_call: TRBJ1-1
v_call: TRBV28

cdr3_nt: TGTGCCAGCAGCTTATCCCCAAGACTAGCGGGAATCACAGATACGCAGTATTTT
cdr3_aa: CASSLSPRLAGITDTQYF
d_call: TRBD2
clone_size: -
j_call: TRBJ2-3
v_call: TRBV7-2

cdr3_nt: TGCAGCGTTGACTTGGACCGCTCGAACTATGGCTACACCTTC
cdr3_aa: CSVDLDRSNYGYTF
d_call: -
clone_size: -
j_call: TRBJ1-2
v_call: TRBV29-1

cdr3_nt: TGTGCCATCAGTGAGTCGAAGGTTGGGGTAGGAAATTCACCCCTCCACTTT
cdr3_aa: CAISESKVGVGNSPLHF
d_call: -
clone_size: few
j_call: TRBJ1-6
v_call: TRBV10-3

cdr3_nt: TGTGCCAGCAGCTTAACCATGATGCAGTTCTTC
cdr3_aa: CASSLTMMQFF
d_call: -
clone_size: -
j_call: TRBJ2-1
v_call: TRBV9

cdr3_nt: TGCAGTGCTAGAGCGGGAGTCCGCACAGATACGCAGTATTTT
cdr3_aa: CSARAGVRTDTQYF
d_call: -
clone_size: few
j_call: TRBJ2-3
v_call: TRBV20-1

cdr3_nt: TGTGCCAGCAGCTTAGAAGACCGCTCCTATAATTCACCCCTCCACTTT
cdr3_aa: CASSLEDRSYNSPLHF
d_call: -
clone_size: -
j_call: TRBJ1-6
v_call: TRBV7-8

cdr3_nt: TGTGCCAGCAGTGAAGAAGGACAGGGCAAAAGTTATGGCTACACCTTC
cdr3_aa: CASSEEGQGKSYGYTF
d_call: TRBD1
clone_size: few
j_call: TRBJ1-2
v_call: TRBV6-1

cdr3_nt: TGCGCCAGCAGCCTATCGGGACAGGTCGGCGCCTACAATGAGCAGTTCTTC
cdr3_aa: CASSLSGQVGAYNEQFF
d_call: TRBD1
clone_size: -
j_call: TRBJ2-1
v_call: TRBV4-1

cdr3_nt: TGTGCCAGCAGCTCCCGGACAGGGCAGGGAGATACGCAGTATTTT
cdr3_aa: CASSSRTGQGDTQYF
d_call: TRBD1
clone_size: -
j_call: TRBJ2-3
v_call: TRBV5-5

cdr3_nt: TGTGCCAGCAGCAATAGAGCGGGAGTCACAGATACGCAGTATTTT
cdr3_aa: CASSNRAGVTDTQYF
d_call: TRBD2
clone_size: few
j_call: TRBJ2-3
v_call: TRBV7-3

cdr3_nt: TGTGCCACCAGTGATACTAATCATGGCTACACCTTC
cdr3_aa: CATSDTNHGYTF
d_call: -
clone_size: -
j_call: TRBJ1-2
v_call: TRBV24-1

cdr3_nt: TGCGCCAGCAGCTTCCTTGGGACTAGTGGCTACAATGAGCAGTTCTTC
cdr3_aa: CASSFLGTSGYNEQFF
d_call: TRBD2
clone_size: -
j_call: TRBJ2-1
v_call: TRBV5-1

cdr3_nt: TGTGCCAGCAGCTTCGCGGGGGGGCGTACAGATACGCAGTATTTT
cdr3_aa: CASSFAGGRTDTQYF
d_call: TRBD2
clone_size: few
j_call: TRBJ2-3
v_call: TRBV7-6

cdr3_nt: TGTGCCAGCAGCTTAGTCGCTAGCGGGAGTTACACCGGGGAGCTGTTTTTT
cdr3_aa: CASSLVASGSYTGELFF
d_call: TRBD2
clone_size: few
j_call: TRBJ2-2
v_call: TRBV7-2

cdr3_nt: TGTGCCAGCAGAGGGGGACACAATCAGCCCCAGCATTTT
cdr3_aa: CASRGGHNQPQHF
d_call: -
clone_size: -
j_call: TRBJ1-5
v_call: TRBV6-2/TRBV6-3

cdr3_nt: TGTGCCACCAGCAGAACTTCCGGGACAGGGAAGAATGAGCAGTTCTTC
cdr3_aa: CATSRTSGTGKNEQFF
d_call: TRBD1
clone_size: few
j_call: TRBJ2-1
v_call: TRBV15

cdr3_nt: TGCAGTGCTAAACAGGGACAGGGAGGCTACGAGCAGTACTTC
cdr3_aa: CSAKQGQGGYEQYF
d_call: TRBD1
clone_size: few
j_call: TRBJ2-7
v_call: TRBV20-1